The 24 T cell receptor beta chains listed next were all sequenced from one sample in a study of tumor-infiltrating lymphocytes in localized non-small cell lung cancer. Clones were read by immunoSEQ multiplex PCR, and TCRdb kept only the in-frame ones, dropping some. This table has roughly 6,400 clones, around 66% appearing once. The sequenced sample was uninvolved lung tissue not adjacent to the tumor. These receptor sequences come from a human donor with non-small cell lung cancer.

The rearrangement joins TRBV4-2 to TRBJ1-3; D might be TRBD1 (5 bases). From germline, CDR1 is LGHNA and CDR2 YNFKEQ. V dropped 0 bases and J dropped 2 bases, with 11 bases sitting between them. The CDR3 is made up of 16 amino acids. The CDR3 sequence: CASSQDAGRTGNTIYF. In DNA form, the CDR3 reads TGTGCCAGCAGCCAAGATGCAGGGAGAACTGGAAACACCATATATTTT.

This sequence joins TRBV27 and TRBJ2-7; 8 bases fit TRBD2. After removal of 6 bases from V and 4 bases from J, the junction contained 8 bases not matched to a gene. The V gene's germline CDR1 is MNHEY and CDR2 SMNVEV (reference sequence). The CDR3 loop spans 14 amino acids. The CDR3 region has the DNA TGTGCCAGCAGGGGAGCGGGAGCAAGGTACGAGCAGTACTTC. This gives the protein CASRGAGARYEQYF.

This chain joins TRBV28 and TRBJ2-7, with 9 bases aligning to TRBD2. Germline loops: CDR1 MDHEN, CDR2 SYDVKM. V dropped 6 bases and J dropped 3; count of bases not matched to a gene: 21. There are 19 residues in the CDR3. CDR3 sequence: CASRQRAGGDATSRYEQYF. DNA for the CDR3: TGTGCCAGCAGACAAAGGGCGGGGGGGGACGCTACGTCCCGCTACGAGCAGTACTTC.

This clone qualifies as medium-sized. This rearrangement joins TRBV27 to TRBJ1-5; 8 bases are a match to TRBD1. V gave up 3 bases and J gave up 4 bases; unmatched junction bases: 5. Germline assignment: CDR1 MNHEY and CDR2 SMNVEV (reference sequence). The CDR3 covers 15 residues. The CDR3 loop reads CASSFVTGANQPQHF. CDR3 coding DNA: TGTGCCAGCAGTTTTGTGACAGGGGCGAATCAGCCCCAGCATTTT.

The rearrangement links TRBV28 to TRBJ1-1, with 11 bases matching TRBD1. CDR1 and CDR2 from the germline V gene are MDHEN and SYDVKM. The CDR3 spans 16 residues. Unmatched junction bases numbered 13, after V lost 2 bases and J lost 11 bases. The CDR3 here is CASSLILGQGGSGAFF. CDR3 nucleotides: TGTGCCAGCAGTTTAATCCTGGGACAGGGGGGGTCTGGGGCTTTCTTT.

This clone occurred once. J is TRBJ2-2 and V is TRBV10-2; 13 bases are shared with TRBD2. CDR3 length equals 15 residues. CDR1 and CDR2 (germline): WSHSY, SAAADI. J was trimmed by 5 bases and V by 6 bases; bases with no gene match: 3. In DNA, the CDR3 is TGCGCCAGCAGAACTAGCGGGGGGGGGACCGGGGAGCTGTTTTTT. Translating it yields CASRTSGGGTGELFF.

The chain uses TRBV13 and TRBJ1-2; D is ambiguous. Germline CDR1 reads PRHDT; CDR2 reads FYEKMQ (reference sequence). V was shortened by 0 bases and J by 0 bases, with 17 bases between the two germline ends. The CDR3 is 18 residues long. Here the CDR3 DNA reads TGTGCCAGCAGCTTAGGCCTCTGGGGAGAAGGGTCTAACTATGGCTACACCTTC. Translating it yields CASSLGLWGEGSNYGYTF.

This clone was seen more than once but under ten times. V is TRBV7-2 and J is TRBJ2-5; a weak D match, TRBD2 (6 bases). The germline V gene has CDR1 SGHTA and CDR2 FQGNSA. The CDR3 spans 15 residues. V gave up 0 bases and J gave up 5 bases, with 13 bases separating them. The CDR3 region is CASSLALRGRETQYF. CDR3 in DNA: TGTGCCAGCAGCTTAGCGCTACGGGGGAGGGAGACCCAGTACTTC.

The chain is built from TRBV11-2 and TRBJ1-2; 7 bases agree with TRBD1. The V and J ends lost 2 bases and 2 bases, in that order; junction bases with no gene match: 8. This CDR3 has 16 residues. Germline V gives CDR1 SGHAT, CDR2 FQNNGV. CDR3 in amino acids: CASSLTTGERNYGYTF. DNA for the CDR3: TGTGCCAGCAGCTTAACTACAGGGGAGAGAAACTATGGCTACACCTTC.

The chain has TRBV7-9 and TRBJ1-2, with 10 bases identical to TRBD1. CDR1 is SEHNR and CDR2 is FQNEAQ in the germline V gene (reference sequence). The CDR3 is 16 residues long. Germline trimming cut 0 bases from V and 8 bases from J; bases unmatched to any gene: 9. DNA for the CDR3: TGTGCCAGCAGCTTAGCCGACAGGGGGCGTCCGGAGGGCTACACCTTC. Amino acids: CASSLADRGRPEGYTF.

This clone was detected only a few times. V usage is TRBV5-4 and J usage is TRBJ1-4; D is possibly TRBD1 (5 bases). Between the trimmed V and J ends, which lost 3 bases and 4 bases, there was a span of 13 bases. This CDR3 has 15 residues. CDR1 and CDR2 (germline): SGHNT, YYREEE (reference sequence). CDR3 sequence reads: CASSSEWQGNEKLFF. DNA of the CDR3: TGTGCCAGCAGCTCGGAATGGCAGGGTAATGAAAAACTGTTTTTT. Supplemented by reference TRBV5-4 and TRBJ1-4, the full variable domain reads ETGVTQSPTHLIKTRGQQVTLRCSSQSGHNTVSWYQQALGQGPQFIFQYYREEENGRGNFPPRFSGLQFPNYSSELNVNALELDDSALYLCASSSEWQGNEKLFFGSGTQLSVL.

This chain uses TRBV28 with TRBJ2-1; 10 nucleotides match TRBD2. The CDR3 runs to 15 residues. V was clipped by 7 bases and J by 7 bases; unmatched bases: 10. Germline V gives CDR1 MDHEN, CDR2 SYDVKM. The CDR3 DNA sequence: TGTGCCAGCATCACCGGGGCTAGCGGGAGTAATGAGCAGTTCTTC. Its protein is CASITGASGSNEQFF.

The gene calls are TRBV2 and TRBJ2-7; D might be TRBD1 (6 bases). The CDR3 covers 14 residues. The V gene lost 4 bases and the J gene lost 0 bases, with 10 bases spanning the gap. Germline V gene data show CDR1 as SNHLY and CDR2 as FYNNEI. The DNA for the CDR3 is TGTGCCAGCAGTGTAGACAGGAGCTCCTACGAGCAGTACTTC. Translation gives CASSVDRSSYEQYF.

The rearrangement uses TRBV4-3 and TRBJ2-1; D might be TRBD2 (7 bases). The CDR3 runs 15 residues. V dropped 0 bases and J dropped 7 bases, with 13 bases sitting between them. CDR1 is LGHNA and CDR2 is YSLEER in the germline V gene. DNA of the CDR3: TGCGCCAGCAGCCAAGACGTGGGGAGGGGGAATGAGCAGTTCTTC. It translates to CASSQDVGRGNEQFF.

V usage is TRBV7-2 and J usage is TRBJ1-2; D remains ambiguous. Germline CDR1 SGHTA, CDR2 FQGNSA. V lost 5 bases and J lost 2, with 15 bases in between. This CDR3 has 15 amino acids. CDR3 protein: CASSSYTQSNYGYTF. The CDR3 nucleotides are TGTGCCAGCAGCAGCTACACTCAGTCCAACTATGGCTACACCTTC.

This chain uses TRBV19 with TRBJ2-6; D is undetermined. CDR1 is LNHDA and CDR2 is SQIVND in the germline V gene (reference sequence). This CDR3 has 15 amino acids. V was clipped by 7 bases and J by 0 bases, with 10 bases between them. Written as DNA, the CDR3 is TGTGCCAGTACCCCAACAGCCTCTGGGGCCAACGTCCTGACTTTC. Its translation is CASTPTASGANVLTF.

This chain uses TRBV7-2 with TRBJ2-5; D call uncertain. Germline V gives CDR1 SGHTA, CDR2 FQGNSA. V shed 4 bases and J shed 2 bases, with 5 bases lying between them. The CDR3 sequence is 12 residues long. The CDR3 DNA is TGTGCCAGCAGCTCTTTTCAAGAGACCCAGTACTTC. Translation gives CASSSFQETQYF.

This clone came up a few times. This chain connects TRBV4-2 to TRBJ1-6; D is undetermined. Germline V CDR1 and CDR2: LGHNA, YNFKEQ. V was pared by 0 bases and J by 7 bases, with 4 bases between. This CDR3 spans 13 amino acids. The CDR3 DNA reads TGTGCCAGCAGCCAAGACGGGAATTCACCCCTCCACTTT. It yields the protein CASSQDGNSPLHF.

V usage is TRBV15 and J usage is TRBJ2-7, with D perhaps given as TRBD1 or TRBD2 (5 bases each). Germline V CDR1 and CDR2: LNHNV, YYDKDF (reference sequence). Trimming cost V 1 base and J 2 bases, with 15 bases left between them. This CDR3 is 16 amino acids long. CDR3 DNA sequence: TGTGCCACCAGCAGAGGGGGAGAGGGGACCGCCTACGAGCAGTACTTC. Its protein product is CATSRGGEGTAYEQYF. Complete variable domain (other parts from reference TRBV15 and TRBJ2-7): DAMVIQNPRYQVTQFGKPVTLSCSQTLNHNVMYWYQQKSSQAPKLLFHYYDKDFNNEADTPDNFQSRRPNTSFCFLDIRSPGLGDTAMYLCATSRGGEGTAYEQYFGPGTRLTVT.

The CDR3 spells CASSSGEFETQYF. The CDR3 bases are TGTGCCAGTAGTTCGGGGGAATTCGAGACCCAGTACTTC. The gene calls are TRBV19 and TRBJ2-5, with a possible D match to TRBD2 (6 bases). The CDR3 runs 13 residues. Germline lookup yields CDR1 LNHDA and CDR2 SQIVND (reference sequence). V was shortened by 5 bases and J by 5 bases, with 12 bases between the two germline ends.

The V call is TRBV9, the J call TRBJ1-5; TRBD1 agrees at 8 bases. Trimming took 0 bases from V and 2 from J; bases not matched to a gene: 1. CDR3 size: 15 residues. The germline V gene encodes CDR1 SGDLS and CDR2 YYNGEE. The CDR3 here is CASSVAGGRNQPQHF. As DNA, the CDR3 is TGTGCCAGCAGCGTAGCAGGGGGCCGCAATCAGCCCCAGCATTTT.

The chain is built from TRBV9 and TRBJ1-3; possibly TRBD1 for D (5 bases). V dropped 1 base and J dropped 6 bases, with 14 bases sitting between them. The germline V gene has CDR1 SGDLS and CDR2 YYNGEE. This CDR3 is built from 15 residues. CDR3 residues: CASSVTDSGQNTIYF. CDR3 sequence (DNA): TGTGCCAGCAGCGTAACAGACAGCGGACAAAACACCATATATTTT.

This CDR3 reads CAISESSAGGPYEQYF. The CDR3 DNA follows: TGTGCCATCAGTGAGTCATCTGCGGGGGGTCCCTACGAGCAGTACTTC. The chain has TRBV10-3 and TRBJ2-7; TRBD2 matches 8 bases. Looked up from germline, CDR1 is ENHRY and CDR2 is SYGVKD. The V gene end was trimmed by 0 bases and the J gene end by 2 bases; junction bases not matched to a gene: 6. This CDR3 is built from 16 residues.

The DNA of the CDR3 is TGTGCCAGCAGTGAAGGGCCCTACGAGCAGTACTTC. Protein sequence: CASSEGPYEQYF. V is TRBV2 and J is TRBJ2-7; D ambiguous. Trimming removed 1 base at V and 2 bases at J, with 3 bases between. There are 12 residues in the CDR3. The V gene's germline CDR1 is SNHLY and CDR2 FYNNEI.